These T cell receptor beta chains were read from a single sample in a study of Ad26.COV2.S vaccination and SARS-CoV-2 variants. Method: immunoSEQ multiplex PCR; TCRdb's copy keeps in-frame clones and lacks some. The sample holds about 350,000 clones, roughly 89% seen once. The sample here was peripheral blood, taken in a trial of Ad26.COV2.S vaccine versus placebo. The receptors originated from a person between 18 and 65 years old who received the Ad26.COV2.S COVID-19 vaccine or a placebo. Each CDR3 is given with its conserved first and last residue. Each record gives: V gene, J gene, clone size, D gene, CDR3 length, CDR3 DNA, CDR3 protein. D genes are given only for firm matches. Size values are once, few and many counts, or a class for expanded clones, and some rows have none.

V gene: TRBV30; J gene: TRBJ2-7; clone size: NA; D gene: TRBD1; CDR3 length: 14; CDR3 DNA: TGTGCCTGGAGTACAGGGGAAGGCTCCTACGAGCAGTACTTC; CDR3 protein: CAWSTGEGSYEQYF
V gene: TRBV18; J gene: TRBJ2-7; clone size: NA; D gene: TRBD2; CDR3 length: 16; CDR3 DNA: TGTGCCAGCTCACCCAACCGTCGGGGGGGGGCCAACGAGCAGTACTTC; CDR3 protein: CASSPNRRGGANEQYF
V gene: TRBV6-1; J gene: TRBJ1-3; clone size: NA; D gene: TRBD1; CDR3 length: 15; CDR3 DNA: TGTGCCAGCAGTGACACAGGGGAGTCTGGAAACACCATATATTTT; CDR3 protein: CASSDTGESGNTIYF
V gene: TRBV7-9; J gene: TRBJ1-2; clone size: NA; D gene: TRBD1; CDR3 length: 16; CDR3 DNA: TGTGCCAGCAGCCTAGACCCGGGACAGAATAACTATGGCTACACCTTC; CDR3 protein: CASSLDPGQNNYGYTF
V gene: TRBV5-6; J gene: TRBJ1-2; clone size: NA; D gene: NA; CDR3 length: 14; CDR3 DNA: TGTGCCAGCAGCTTGGGACAGGATTACTATGGCTACACCTTC; CDR3 protein: CASSLGQDYYGYTF
V gene: TRBV6-2/TRBV6-3; J gene: TRBJ2-4; clone size: NA; D gene: NA; CDR3 length: 16; CDR3 DNA: TGTGCCAGCAGTGCCTGGACGGAGAAAGCCAAAAACATTCAGTACTTC; CDR3 protein: CASSAWTEKAKNIQYF
V gene: TRBV12-5; J gene: TRBJ1-5; clone size: NA; D gene: NA; CDR3 length: 12; CDR3 DNA: TGTGCTAGTGGTTTGGTGGATCAGCCCCAGCATTTT; CDR3 protein: CASGLVDQPQHF
V gene: TRBV2; J gene: TRBJ1-2; clone size: NA; D gene: NA; CDR3 length: 12; CDR3 DNA: TGTGCCAGCACACGGATGAACTATGGCTACACCTTC; CDR3 protein: CASTRMNYGYTF
V gene: TRBV18; J gene: TRBJ1-1; clone size: NA; D gene: NA; CDR3 length: 14; CDR3 DNA: TGTGCCAGCTCAACTACACAGGGTTCCACTGAAGCTTTCTTT; CDR3 protein: CASSTTQGSTEAFF
V gene: TRBV20-1; J gene: TRBJ2-5; clone size: NA; D gene: NA; CDR3 length: 13; CDR3 DNA: TGCAGTGCTAGTGACGATAGTTACGAGACCCAGTACTTC; CDR3 protein: CSASDDSYETQYF
V gene: TRBV27; J gene: TRBJ2-2; clone size: NA; D gene: NA; CDR3 length: 13; CDR3 DNA: TGTGCCAGCAGTTTATGGTTCACCGGGGAGCTGTTTTTT; CDR3 protein: CASSLWFTGELFF
V gene: TRBV19; J gene: TRBJ1-5; clone size: once; D gene: NA; CDR3 length: 13; CDR3 DNA: TGTGCCAGTAGTCGGGACAACAATCAGCCCCAGCATTTT; CDR3 protein: CASSRDNNQPQHF
V gene: TRBV10-1; J gene: TRBJ2-2; clone size: few; D gene: TRBD1; CDR3 length: 15; CDR3 DNA: TGCGCCAGCAGTGACAACAGGGGGCAGGCCGGGGAGCTGTTTTTT; CDR3 protein: CASSDNRGQAGELFF
V gene: TRBV29-1; J gene: TRBJ2-1; clone size: NA; D gene: NA; CDR3 length: 16; CDR3 DNA: TGCAGCGTTCAGCCACCGGACAGAAGCTCCTACAATGAGCAGTTCTTC; CDR3 protein: CSVQPPDRSSYNEQFF
V gene: TRBV29-1; J gene: TRBJ2-5; clone size: NA; D gene: TRBD1; CDR3 length: 11; CDR3 DNA: TGCTTAGGACAGGACCGGGAGACCCAGTACTTC; CDR3 protein: CLGQDRETQYF
V gene: TRBV4-3; J gene: TRBJ2-2; clone size: NA; D gene: NA; CDR3 length: 17; CDR3 DNA: TGCGCCAGCAGCCAAGATACTTCAGGGCCGAACACCGGGGAGCTGTTTTTT; CDR3 protein: CASSQDTSGPNTGELFF
V gene: TRBV15; J gene: TRBJ2-3; clone size: NA; D gene: NA; CDR3 length: 14; CDR3 DNA: TGTGCCACCAGCCCCGGGCTTGGGGCAGATACGCAGTATTTT; CDR3 protein: CATSPGLGADTQYF
V gene: TRBV4-3; J gene: TRBJ1-2; clone size: NA; D gene: NA; CDR3 length: 15; CDR3 DNA: TGCGCCAGCAGCCAGGGCGGTACCGGACGGTATGGCTACACCTTC; CDR3 protein: CASSQGGTGRYGYTF
V gene: TRBV5-1; J gene: TRBJ2-1; clone size: NA; D gene: TRBD2; CDR3 length: 16; CDR3 DNA: TGCGCCAGCAGCCCCGGGGTGGCGGGAGGGTACAATGAGCAGTTCTTC; CDR3 protein: CASSPGVAGGYNEQFF
V gene: TRBV4-2; J gene: TRBJ1-2; clone size: NA; D gene: NA; CDR3 length: 14; CDR3 DNA: TGTGCCAGCAGCCAGGAGGAGGCCTCATATGGCTACACCTTC; CDR3 protein: CASSQEEASYGYTF
V gene: TRBV19; J gene: TRBJ2-3; clone size: NA; D gene: NA; CDR3 length: 12; CDR3 DNA: TGTGCCAGTAGCTTCAGCACAGATACGCAGTATTTT; CDR3 protein: CASSFSTDTQYF
V gene: TRBV5-1; J gene: TRBJ1-3; clone size: NA; D gene: NA; CDR3 length: 14; CDR3 DNA: TGCGCCAGCCGCTTGCAGGGCTCTGGAAACACCATATATTTT; CDR3 protein: CASRLQGSGNTIYF
V gene: TRBV5-1; J gene: TRBJ2-5; clone size: NA; D gene: NA; CDR3 length: 13; CDR3 DNA: TGCGCCAGCAGCCGAGGGGAGGAAGAGACCCAGTACTTC; CDR3 protein: CASSRGEEETQYF
V gene: TRBV10-3; J gene: TRBJ2-3; clone size: NA; D gene: NA; CDR3 length: 15; CDR3 DNA: TGTGCCATCAGTGAGTCACGGGGGAGCACAGATACGCAGTATTTT; CDR3 protein: CAISESRGSTDTQYF
V gene: TRBV11-2; J gene: TRBJ1-1; clone size: NA; D gene: TRBD1; CDR3 length: 15; CDR3 DNA: TGTGCCAGCAGCCCAGACAGGGTCGGGAATACTGAAGCTTTCTTT; CDR3 protein: CASSPDRVGNTEAFF
V gene: TRBV20-1; J gene: TRBJ2-7; clone size: NA; D gene: TRBD2; CDR3 length: 16; CDR3 DNA: TGCAGTGCTAGTACGCGCCCCACTAGCGGATCCTACGAGCAGTACTTC; CDR3 protein: CSASTRPTSGSYEQYF
V gene: TRBV27; J gene: TRBJ2-7; clone size: once; D gene: NA; CDR3 length: 13; CDR3 DNA: TGTGCCAGCAGTTTTCTGGGGAAAGGCGAGCAGTACTTC; CDR3 protein: CASSFLGKGEQYF
V gene: TRBV28; J gene: TRBJ2-5; clone size: NA; D gene: NA; CDR3 length: 14; CDR3 DNA: TGTGCCAGCAGTTTGTCGACAACGGGAGAGACCCAGTACTTC; CDR3 protein: CASSLSTTGETQYF
V gene: TRBV30; J gene: TRBJ2-1; clone size: NA; D gene: NA; CDR3 length: 18; CDR3 DNA: TGTGCCTGGAGTGTTAGGAGGTTAGCTCCCTCGGTTGGGGATGAGCAGTTCTTC; CDR3 protein: CAWSVRRLAPSVGDEQFF
V gene: TRBV7-8; J gene: TRBJ1-4; clone size: many; D gene: TRBD1; CDR3 length: 17; CDR3 DNA: TGTGCCAGCGGACTCTCTCAAACCGGGACAGGGAATGAAAAACTGTTTTTT; CDR3 protein: CASGLSQTGTGNEKLFF
V gene: TRBV18; J gene: TRBJ2-5; clone size: NA; D gene: NA; CDR3 length: 12; CDR3 DNA: TGTGCCAGCTCACCAACACAAGAGACCCAGTACTTC; CDR3 protein: CASSPTQETQYF
V gene: TRBV18; J gene: TRBJ2-7; clone size: NA; D gene: TRBD2; CDR3 length: 15; CDR3 DNA: TGTGCCAGCTCACATAGCGGGGGGGCCTCCTACGAGCAGTACTTC; CDR3 protein: CASSHSGGASYEQYF
V gene: TRBV7-2; J gene: TRBJ1-3; clone size: NA; D gene: NA; CDR3 length: 16; CDR3 DNA: TGTGCCAGCAGCTTATCAGGGGTTCTCTCTGGAAACACCATATATTTT; CDR3 protein: CASSLSGVLSGNTIYF
V gene: TRBV6-2/TRBV6-3; J gene: TRBJ1-2; clone size: NA; D gene: NA; CDR3 length: 13; CDR3 DNA: TGTGCCAGCAGTTACTCCAGGACGGCAGGCTACACCTTC; CDR3 protein: CASSYSRTAGYTF
V gene: TRBV7-2; J gene: TRBJ2-5; clone size: NA; D gene: TRBD1; CDR3 length: 15; CDR3 DNA: TGTGCCAGCAGCAGAAACAGGGGACGGGCAGAGACCCAGTACTTC; CDR3 protein: CASSRNRGRAETQYF
V gene: TRBV28; J gene: TRBJ1-6; clone size: NA; D gene: NA; CDR3 length: 12; CDR3 DNA: TGTGCGTCGAGCAGGGGTAATTCACCCCTCCACTTT; CDR3 protein: CASSRGNSPLHF
V gene: TRBV7-2; J gene: TRBJ2-5; clone size: NA; D gene: NA; CDR3 length: 16; CDR3 DNA: TGTGCCAGCAGCTTAATGTCATTCGACTACCAAGAGACCCAGTACTTC; CDR3 protein: CASSLMSFDYQETQYF
V gene: TRBV13; J gene: TRBJ1-1; clone size: NA; D gene: NA; CDR3 length: 13; CDR3 DNA: TGTGCCAGCAGCGGGCAGGGGTCGGGCGAAGCTTTCTTT; CDR3 protein: CASSGQGSGEAFF
V gene: TRBV9; J gene: TRBJ2-2; clone size: NA; D gene: TRBD1; CDR3 length: 17; CDR3 DNA: TGTGCCAGCAGCCCCAGGAAGAAGGGGGCGGTCACCGGGGAGCTGTTTTTT; CDR3 protein: CASSPRKKGAVTGELFF
V gene: TRBV19; J gene: TRBJ2-7; clone size: NA; D gene: NA; CDR3 length: 16; CDR3 DNA: TGTGCCAGTAGTCCCACCCGGACAGAAGCGTCCTACGAGCAGTACTTC; CDR3 protein: CASSPTRTEASYEQYF
V gene: TRBV19; J gene: TRBJ2-7; clone size: once; D gene: NA; CDR3 length: 18; CDR3 DNA: TGTGCCAGTAGTATAGTCGGAGGGAGCGGAGCATTCACCTACGAGCAGTACTTC; CDR3 protein: CASSIVGGSGAFTYEQYF
V gene: TRBV6-6; J gene: TRBJ1-1; clone size: once; D gene: TRBD1; CDR3 length: 13; CDR3 DNA: TGTGCCAGCAGTGACAGGGGGAACACTGAAGCTTTCTTT; CDR3 protein: CASSDRGNTEAFF
V gene: TRBV19; J gene: TRBJ1-1; clone size: NA; D gene: NA; CDR3 length: 11; CDR3 DNA: TGTGCCAGTAGTATAAGGGTTGAAGCTTTCTTT; CDR3 protein: CASSIRVEAFF
V gene: TRBV7-8; J gene: TRBJ2-1; clone size: NA; D gene: TRBD2; CDR3 length: 15; CDR3 DNA: TGTGCCAGCAGCTTACCTAGCGGGGGGCACAATGAGCAGTTCTTC; CDR3 protein: CASSLPSGGHNEQFF
V gene: TRBV9; J gene: TRBJ2-6; clone size: NA; D gene: NA; CDR3 length: 16; CDR3 DNA: TGTGCCAGCGCGAAGTACAGGGTCTCTGGGGCCAACGTCCTGACTTTC; CDR3 protein: CASAKYRVSGANVLTF
V gene: TRBV19; J gene: TRBJ1-5; clone size: NA; D gene: NA; CDR3 length: 19; CDR3 DNA: TGTGCCAGTAGTACCCTCCCGGCGGGGGACTTCCATAGCAATCAGCCCCAGCATTTT; CDR3 protein: CASSTLPAGDFHSNQPQHF
V gene: TRBV6-5; J gene: TRBJ2-7; clone size: NA; D gene: TRBD1; CDR3 length: 14; CDR3 DNA: TGTGCCAGCAGTAAACGGACAGGGGGCTACGAGCAGTACTTC; CDR3 protein: CASSKRTGGYEQYF
V gene: TRBV6-4; J gene: TRBJ2-7; clone size: NA; D gene: NA; CDR3 length: 15; CDR3 DNA: TGTGCCAGCAGCCCCGACAGGCTTAGCTCCTACGAGCAGTACTTC; CDR3 protein: CASSPDRLSSYEQYF
V gene: TRBV2; J gene: TRBJ1-2; clone size: few; D gene: NA; CDR3 length: 13; CDR3 DNA: TGTGCCAGCAGTGAACAGGGTAACTATGGCTACACCTTC; CDR3 protein: CASSEQGNYGYTF
V gene: TRBV4-1; J gene: TRBJ2-7; clone size: NA; D gene: NA; CDR3 length: 15; CDR3 DNA: TGCGCCAGCAGCCAAGATTTCAAGCGGGCCTACGAGCAGTACTTC; CDR3 protein: CASSQDFKRAYEQYF
V gene: TRBV4-1; J gene: TRBJ1-4; clone size: NA; D gene: NA; CDR3 length: 15; CDR3 DNA: TGCGCCAGCAGCCAAAGTTGGGGGGAGGATGAAAAACTGTTTTTT; CDR3 protein: CASSQSWGEDEKLFF
V gene: TRBV11-2; J gene: TRBJ2-7; clone size: NA; D gene: TRBD2; CDR3 length: 14; CDR3 DNA: TGTGCCAGCAGCTTAGGGGTCGGGGGGGGAGAGCAGTACTTC; CDR3 protein: CASSLGVGGGEQYF
V gene: TRBV7-2; J gene: TRBJ1-1; clone size: NA; D gene: TRBD1; CDR3 length: 15; CDR3 DNA: TGTGCCAGCAGCTCCGGGACAGGGTTGCACACTGAAGCTTTCTTT; CDR3 protein: CASSSGTGLHTEAFF
V gene: TRBV5-1; J gene: TRBJ2-1; clone size: NA; D gene: TRBD2; CDR3 length: 15; CDR3 DNA: TGCGCCAGCAGCCCACTAGCGGGAGCTAAAAATGAGCAGTTCTTC; CDR3 protein: CASSPLAGAKNEQFF
V gene: TRBV19; J gene: TRBJ2-2; clone size: NA; D gene: NA; CDR3 length: 13; CDR3 DNA: TGTGCCAGTAGTATAACGGGAGCCGGGGAGCTGTTTTTT; CDR3 protein: CASSITGAGELFF
V gene: TRBV7-2; J gene: TRBJ2-2; clone size: NA; D gene: TRBD2; CDR3 length: 16; CDR3 DNA: TGTGCCAGCAGCTTAGCGAGCGGGAGGGACACCGGGGAGCTGTTTTTT; CDR3 protein: CASSLASGRDTGELFF
V gene: TRBV6-5; J gene: TRBJ2-1; clone size: once; D gene: NA; CDR3 length: 14; CDR3 DNA: TGTGCCAGCGGCCGGCAGGGAACCAACAATGAGCAGTTCTTC; CDR3 protein: CASGRQGTNNEQFF